This is a list of T cell receptor beta chains from one sample in a study of blood T cell repertoires in COVID-19. Assay used: immunoSEQ multiplex PCR; TCRdb lists only in-frame clones, some missing. Of under 250,000 clones listed, about 86% are singletons. The sequenced sample was PBMCs or T cells enriched from blood (not recorded which). The receptors derive from a woman between 45 and 65 years old with acute COVID-19. Both conserved end residues are part of each CDR3. A D gene is named only where the DNA matches it firmly. The size of a clone is reported for some rows only, either as once, few or many, or as a class for expanded clones.

d_call,j_call,cdr3_length,clone_size,v_call,cdr3_nt,cdr3_aa
TRBD2,TRBJ2-3,14,few,TRBV19,TGTGCCAGTAACAGCGGGGATAGCACAGATACGCAGTATTTT,CASNSGDSTDTQYF
TRBD2,TRBJ2-2,18,NA,TRBV18,TGTGCCAGCTCACCCCGGCTAGCGGGTTTCGTTAACACCGGGGAGCTGTTTTTT,CASSPRLAGFVNTGELFF
TRBD1,TRBJ1-2,14,NA,TRBV2,TGTGCCAGCAGTGGGTCGACAGGGAACTATGGCTACACCTTC,CASSGSTGNYGYTF
NA,TRBJ2-3,16,NA,TRBV19,TGTGCCAGTAGTATAGACCGGGACACTTACACAGATACGCAGTATTTT,CASSIDRDTYTDTQYF
NA,TRBJ1-5,14,few,TRBV6-5,TGTGCCAGCAGTCTACGCGATAGCAATCAGCCCCAGCATTTT,CASSLRDSNQPQHF
TRBD1,TRBJ2-2,14,NA,TRBV29-1,TGCAGCGGGGGACAGGGGACGAACACCGGGGAGCTGTTTTTT,CSGGQGTNTGELFF
NA,TRBJ2-1,11,once,TRBV6-5,TGTGCCAGCAGTTACCTGGCTGAGCAGTTCTTC,CASSYLAEQFF
TRBD1,TRBJ1-1,17,NA,TRBV11-2,TGTGCCAGCAGCTTGAACCCCGGGACAGCCCGGAACACTGAAGCTTTCTTT,CASSLNPGTARNTEAFF
NA,TRBJ2-6,16,NA,TRBV7-6,TGTGCCAGCAGCGCCACTAGTCTCTCTGGGGCCAACGTCCTGACTTTC,CASSATSLSGANVLTF
NA,TRBJ1-1,15,NA,TRBV7-9,TGTGCCAGCAGCTTACGTCGGGTACTGACTAGGGAAGCTTTCTTT,CASSLRRVLTREAFF
NA,TRBJ1-1,15,NA,TRBV7-2,TGTGCCAGCAGCTTAGAGACAGTAGAGAACACTGAAGCTTTCTTT,CASSLETVENTEAFF
TRBD2,TRBJ2-3,16,NA,TRBV18,TGTGCCAGCTCACCACCGCTAGCGGGAGGCAGGGATACGCAGTATTTT,CASSPPLAGGRDTQYF
NA,TRBJ2-4,14,NA,TRBV18,TGTGCCAGCTCCCCCGACTCGGTCAAAAACATTCAGTACTTC,CASSPDSVKNIQYF
TRBD1,TRBJ2-3,14,NA,TRBV7-9,TGTGCCAGCAGGCCCGGGACAGGGCAAGATACGCAGTATTTT,CASRPGTGQDTQYF
NA,TRBJ1-1,13,NA,TRBV19,TGTGCCAGTGGTGGAGTCATGAACACTGAAGCTTTCTTT,CASGGVMNTEAFF
TRBD1,TRBJ1-5,15,NA,TRBV5-1,TGCGCCAGCAGCTTGGGGGGGACAGTGAATCAGCCCCAGCATTTT,CASSLGGTVNQPQHF
NA,TRBJ1-2,14,NA,TRBV4-3,TGCGCCAGCAGCCAGACCCAGGGGAACTATGGCTACACCTTC,CASSQTQGNYGYTF
NA,TRBJ2-7,12,NA,TRBV30,TGTGCCTGGGCAGGGGATACCTACGAGCAGTACTTC,CAWAGDTYEQYF
TRBD2,TRBJ2-7,16,NA,TRBV11-2,TGTGCCAGCAGCTTAGCGGGAGCGGGGGGCTCCTACGAGCAGTACTTC,CASSLAGAGGSYEQYF
NA,TRBJ1-6,15,NA,TRBV5-1,TGCGCCAGCAGCGCAGGGGTAACCTATAATTCACCCCTCCACTTT,CASSAGVTYNSPLHF
TRBD1,TRBJ1-5,15,NA,TRBV6-5,TGTGCCAGCAGCTTCGGACAGGGTGACAATCAGCCCCAGCATTTT,CASSFGQGDNQPQHF
TRBD1,TRBJ1-1,14,NA,TRBV2,TGTGCCAGCAGTGTCCAGGGGGTTTCCACTGAAGCTTTCTTT,CASSVQGVSTEAFF
NA,TRBJ1-6,13,NA,TRBV10-2,TGCGCCAGCAGTGAGCCGGGGTATTCACCCCTCCACTTT,CASSEPGYSPLHF
NA,TRBJ2-2,16,NA,TRBV4-1,TGCGCCAGCAGCCCTTTAGCGGAGACGAACACCGGGGAGCTGTTTTTT,CASSPLAETNTGELFF
NA,TRBJ2-1,11,NA,TRBV23-1,TGCGCCCTCCATTTAGCCAATGAGCAGTTCTTC,CALHLANEQFF
TRBD1,TRBJ2-2,15,NA,TRBV6-5,TGTGCCAGCAGGCGGGACAGGGTGAACGCCGGGGAGCTGTTTTTT,CASRRDRVNAGELFF
TRBD2,TRBJ2-4,16,few,TRBV15,TGTGCCACCAGCACTAAACCGGGACTAGCGAAAAACATTCAGTACTTC,CATSTKPGLAKNIQYF
TRBD1,TRBJ2-7,14,NA,TRBV19,TGTGCCAGTAGAGGGACAGGGGGAAGTCGGGAGCAGTACTTC,CASRGTGGSREQYF
NA,TRBJ1-5,14,NA,TRBV19,TGTGCCAGTAGGCCACTGGGAGGCAATCAGCCCCAGCATTTT,CASRPLGGNQPQHF
NA,TRBJ1-2,15,NA,TRBV5-1,TGCGCCAGCAGCTTGGACAACCCTGGGACTGCTGGCTACACCTTC,CASSLDNPGTAGYTF
TRBD1,TRBJ2-7,15,NA,TRBV3-1/TRBV3-2,TGTGCCAGCAGCCGACAATCAGGGGGCGCAGGGGGCCAGTACTTC,CASSRQSGGAGGQYF
NA,TRBJ1-1,19,NA,TRBV6-4,TGTGCCAGCAGTGACTATACGGGGGGCTTTTCAAAACGGAACACTGAAGCTTTCTTT,CASSDYTGGFSKRNTEAFF
TRBD1,TRBJ2-5,14,NA,TRBV7-9,TGTGCCAGCAGTCTTAAGACAGGGACGGAGACCCAGTACTTC,CASSLKTGTETQYF
TRBD1,TRBJ1-6,17,few,TRBV4-3,TGCGCCAGCAGCCAAGGGACGGGACAGTCGTTAAATTCACCCCTCCACTTT,CASSQGTGQSLNSPLHF
NA,TRBJ1-3,14,NA,TRBV7-2,TGTGCCAGCAGCCAGGGCGGGACTGGAAACACCATATATTTT,CASSQGGTGNTIYF
TRBD2,TRBJ2-7,16,few,TRBV7-2,TGTGCCAGCAGCTTAGGTCCTAGCGGATTTTCCTACGAGCAGTACTTC,CASSLGPSGFSYEQYF
NA,TRBJ1-3,15,NA,TRBV4-1,TGCGCCAGCAGCCAAGGAAAGGCAGGGGGAAACACCATATATTTT,CASSQGKAGGNTIYF
NA,TRBJ1-3,15,NA,TRBV5-1,TGCGCCAGCAGCCCGACCCAGGGTAGAAGAAACACCATATATTTT,CASSPTQGRRNTIYF
TRBD1,TRBJ1-6,16,few,TRBV28,TGTGCCAGCAGTTTATACCCAACAGGGGTTAATTCACCCCTCCACTTT,CASSLYPTGVNSPLHF
TRBD2,TRBJ2-1,16,NA,TRBV18,TGTGCCAGCTCACCACCACGGCAAGCGGGAGGGGATGAGCAGTTCTTC,CASSPPRQAGGDEQFF
NA,TRBJ1-2,15,NA,TRBV4-1,TGCGCCAGCAGCCCAGCCGACACCGGGGTCTATGGCTACACCTTC,CASSPADTGVYGYTF
TRBD1,TRBJ1-5,14,NA,TRBV7-2,TGTGCCAGCAGCTACAACAGGGGAAATCAGCCCCAGCATTTT,CASSYNRGNQPQHF
TRBD2,TRBJ2-1,15,NA,TRBV5-4,TGTGCCAGCGGATCTAGCGGGGGCAACTACAATGAGCAGTTCTTC,CASGSSGGNYNEQFF
NA,TRBJ2-7,11,NA,TRBV6-5,TGTGCCAGCAGTTCCCGGTACGAGCAGTACTTC,CASSSRYEQYF
NA,TRBJ1-2,12,NA,TRBV2,TGTGCCAGTGAAAGGTCAGGGGATGGCTACACCTTC,CASERSGDGYTF
NA,TRBJ2-7,15,NA,TRBV4-1,TGCGCCAGCAGCCAAGTGCCTAGCTTTTCCTACGAGCAGTACTTC,CASSQVPSFSYEQYF
NA,TRBJ2-2,16,NA,TRBV4-1,TGCGCCAGCAGCCAAGATCGTATTAGTATCACCGGGGAGCTGTTTTTT,CASSQDRISITGELFF